Listed here are 19 T cell receptor beta chains from one sample, sequenced in a study of shared clonotypes between healthy human individuals. This table comes from immunoSEQ multiplex PCR, and its TCRdb copy is limited to in-frame clones, with some not included. The table includes millions of clones, more than 80% detected once. The source material was naive CD4+ T cells sorted from blood. Subset: CD45RA+ positively selected. These receptors were collected from a man younger than 30 in good health.

The chain recombines TRBV19 with TRBJ1-5, with unresolved D. The V end lost 1 base, the J end lost 5 bases, and 6 bases lay between the germline ends. Germline CDR1 is LNHDA and CDR2 is SQIVND (reference sequence). The CDR3 covers 13 residues. CDR3 sequence reads: CASSIVEDQPQHF. The CDR3 DNA reads as TGTGCCAGTAGTATAGTAGAGGATCAGCCCCAGCATTTT.

The chain combines TRBV5-4 with TRBJ1-1; 10 nucleotides line up with TRBD1. Germline V lookup: CDR1 SGHNT, CDR2 YYREEE (reference sequence). This CDR3 is built from 15 residues. The V and J ends lost 0 bases and 7 bases, in that order; junction bases with no gene match: 6. The chain's CDR3 is CASSLGGQGPNEAFF. In nucleotides, the CDR3 is TGTGCCAGCAGCTTGGGGGGACAGGGGCCTAATGAAGCTTTCTTT.

The chain links TRBV5-6 to TRBJ2-1; D gene ambiguous. The germline V and J ends were trimmed by 1 base and 2 bases, with 7 bases remaining between them. The germline gives CDR1 SGHDT, CDR2 YYEEEE. The CDR3 is 14 amino acids. Here the CDR3 reads CASSLLGTYNEQFF. The CDR3 region has the DNA TGTGCCAGCAGCTTGTTAGGGACCTACAATGAGCAGTTCTTC.

With respect to this clone: The sample carries other DNA sequences with the same CDR3. The J gene is TRBJ2-7, the V gene TRBV18; possible D gene TRBD2, 5 bases. The V gene lost 6 bases and the J gene lost 2 bases, with 8 bases spanning the gap. Germline V gene lookup returns CDR1 KGHSH and CDR2 LQKENI. The CDR3 has 12 residues. CDR3 amino acids: CASSPGAYEQYF. The CDR3 DNA is TGTGCCAGCTCGCCCGGGGCCTACGAGCAGTACTTC.

The chain uses TRBV7-3 and TRBJ2-1; 11 bases match TRBD2. Trimming cost V 4 bases and J 5 bases; bases outside gene matches: 4. The CDR3 contains 15 residues. The germline gives CDR1 SGHTA, CDR2 FQGTGA. CDR3 nucleotides: TGTGCCAGCAGCTCATGGGGACTAGCGGACAATGAGCAGTTCTTC. Amino acids: CASSSWGLADNEQFF.

As for this clone: This may be a read error: a much more frequent sequence differs by one nucleotide. This sample also contains other DNA sequences that code for the same CDR3. V and J are TRBV5-4 and TRBJ1-1; D ambiguous. The germline V gene encodes CDR1 SGHNT and CDR2 YYREEE (reference sequence). V shed 0 bases and J shed 2 bases, with 5 bases lying between them. The CDR3 is made up of 13 amino acids. CDR3 region: CASSLDRNTEAFF. For the CDR3, the DNA is TGTGCCAGCAGCTTGGACAGAAACACTGAAGCTTTCTTT.

The gene calls are TRBV27 and TRBJ1-3; perhaps TRBD1 as D (6 bases). V was shortened by 5 bases and J by 4 bases, with 12 bases between the two germline ends. The CDR3 consists of 14 residues. Germline CDR1 and CDR2: MNHEY and SMNVEV (reference sequence). The CDR3 DNA sequence: TGTGCCAGCAGTGGAGGGGGTATCGGAAACACCATATATTTT. Its translation is CASSGGGIGNTIYF.

The chain has TRBV4-1 and TRBJ2-5, with 7 bases lining up with TRBD1. The CDR3 length is 15 residues. CDR1 is MGHRA and CDR2 is YSYEKL in the germline V gene. Unmatched junction bases numbered 5, after V lost 1 base and J lost 3 bases. CDR3 loop: CASSQVDREKETQYF. CDR3 DNA: TGCGCCAGCAGCCAAGTCGACAGGGAAAAAGAGACCCAGTACTTC.

This clone was detected a few times. This chain links TRBV20-1 with TRBJ1-1; D unresolved. Germline CDR1 is DFQATT and CDR2 is SNEGSKA (reference sequence). Trimming took off 3 bases at V and 5 bases at J, with 7 bases between the two ends. The CDR3 sequence is 11 residues long. The CDR3 DNA reads as TGCAGTGCTAGCCCCCAGACTGAAGCTTTCTTT. Its translation: CSASPQTEAFF.

This sequence joins TRBV5-6 and TRBJ2-7; tentative D call: TRBD1 (5 bases). The V end lost 6 bases, the J end lost 2 bases, and 15 bases lay between the germline ends. Germline V gene lookup returns CDR1 SGHDT and CDR2 YYEEEE. There are 14 residues in the CDR3. The CDR3 nucleotides read TGTGCCAGCACCCAACGCCAGGGAACCTACGAGCAGTACTTC. Translation: CASTQRQGTYEQYF.

This clone was observed a handful of times. The V gene is TRBV28, the J gene TRBJ1-1; TRBD1 aligns across 7 bases. With V trimmed by 2 bases and J by 8 bases, 8 bases remained unmatched. Germline CDR1 MDHEN, CDR2 SYDVKM. This CDR3 spans 14 amino acids. CDR3 sequence: CASSLPDGTEEAFF. The CDR3 DNA is TGTGCCAGCAGTTTACCCGACGGGACAGAAGAAGCTTTCTTT.

This chain connects TRBV19 to TRBJ2-7, with a possible D match to TRBD2 (6 bases). From germline, CDR1 is LNHDA and CDR2 SQIVND (reference sequence). CDR3 length: 14 amino acids. V dropped 3 bases and J dropped 6 bases, with 15 bases sitting between them. The CDR3, as DNA: TGTGCCAGTAGTATTACCGGGAGAACGGGCGAGCAGTACTTC. Its translation is CASSITGRTGEQYF.

The chain joins TRBV28 to TRBJ1-1; unclear D gene. The germline V and J ends were trimmed by 9 bases and 3 bases, with 14 bases remaining between them. This CDR3 is built from 13 residues. Germline assignment: CDR1 MDHEN and CDR2 SYDVKM. CDR3: CASLPGLHTEAFF. The CDR3, as DNA: TGTGCCAGTCTCCCCGGACTCCACACTGAAGCTTTCTTT.

This clone occurred once. The sample holds other DNA sequences that translate to the same CDR3. The rearrangement uses TRBV27 and TRBJ2-1; TRBD2 matches at 13 bases. The CDR3 extends over 15 amino acids. The germline V gene has CDR1 MNHEY and CDR2 SMNVEV (reference sequence). With V trimmed by 6 bases and J by 5 bases, 4 bases remained unmatched. CDR3 DNA: TGTGCCAGCAGACCCGGGACTAGCGGGAACAATGAGCAGTTCTTC. This codes for CASRPGTSGNNEQFF.

This chain joins TRBV11-3 and TRBJ2-5, with TRBD2 matching 8 bases. Judging by the DNA end, TRBJ2-7 fits better; the J call may be wrong. The length of the CDR3 is 14 residues. CDR1 is SGHNT and CDR2 is YENEEA in the germline V gene. This chain's CDR3 is CASSPTSGSYEQYF. As DNA, the CDR3 is TGTGCCAGCAGCCCAACTAGCGGATCCTACGAGCAGTACTTC.

This chain connects TRBV6-5 to TRBJ2-5; the match to TRBD2 covers 8 bases. CDR1 MNHEY and CDR2 SVGAGI come from the germline V gene. CDR3 size: 13 residues. V lost 6 bases and J lost 4; bases outside the gene matches: 4. CDR3: CASSGGGRETQYF. DNA of the CDR3: TGTGCCAGCAGCGGCGGGGGGCGAGAGACCCAGTACTTC.

The V and J genes are TRBV29-1 and TRBJ2-3, with 8 bases lining up with TRBD2. Germline CDR1 is SQVTM and CDR2 is ANQGSEA. V dropped 1 base and J dropped 0; count of bases not matched to a gene: 0. CDR3 length equals 14 residues. The CDR3 reads CSVEVAGSTDTQYF. In DNA form, the CDR3 reads TGCAGCGTTGAAGTAGCGGGAAGCACAGATACGCAGTATTTT.

This chain connects TRBV5-4 to TRBJ2-7; D is perhaps TRBD1 (7 bases). V shed 0 bases and J shed 2 bases, with 15 bases lying between them. Germline CDR1 is SGHNT and CDR2 is YYREEE (reference sequence). The CDR3 has 16 amino acids. CDR3 DNA sequence: TGTGCCAGCAGCTTGGTAGGCAGGGGGGATACCTACGAGCAGTACTTC. Its protein product is CASSLVGRGDTYEQYF.

The chain couples TRBV6-6 to TRBJ1-2; TRBD1 matches at 7 bases. Germline V lookup: CDR1 MNHNY, CDR2 SVGAGI (reference sequence). The CDR3 has 13 amino acids. V gave up 4 bases and J gave up 2 bases; unmatched junction bases: 1. The DNA for the CDR3 is TGTGCCAGCAGTTTGGGACAGAACTATGGCTACACCTTC. It encodes CASSLGQNYGYTF.